This T cell receptor (beta chain) appears in the sequencing data of a study of T cell responses to AZD1222 COVID-19 vaccine. General study results and limits: Mostly white British, mostly female donors; authors suggested clonal diversity may be underestimated. With dominance at 160-218 and 743-854, vaccine-associated CD4 TCRs spanned spike. The study identified only five to seven AZD1222 recipients as seropositive at baseline.

This clone occurred a few times. Its antigen is as yet unknown. Data came from immunoSEQ multiplex PCR; TCRdb stores just in-frame clones and leaves some out. The data contain tens of thousands of clones, 92% of them singletons. The CDR3 length is 17 residues. J lost 3 bases, V lost 4 bases, and 6 bases had no gene match. Germline V lookup: CDR1 SGHRS, CDR2 YFSETQ. Researchers grouped second doses given at about 4 or about 12 weeks into one pool. The chain couples TRBV5-1 to TRBJ2-1, with 14 bases identical to TRBD2. This sequence was found in an adult who received the AZD1222 COVID-19 vaccine. The starting material was peripheral blood, obtained 28 days after the second AZD1222 dose. Written as DNA, the CDR3 is TGCGCCAGCAGCCTCGGGACTAGCGGGAGTTTCTACAATGAGCAGTTCTTC. The encoded protein is CASSLGTSGSFYNEQFF.